Following are 7 T cell receptor beta chains from one sample sequenced in a study of blood T cell repertoires in COVID-19 (dated by TCRdb to the early 2020s). The library was obtained by the immunoSEQ multiplex PCR assay. Here the immuneACCESS table is served through TCRdb, limited to in-frame sequences with V and J called. Missing clones are a known gap in these copies; in checked studies unresolved V genes cover under half, and the rest lacks a known reason. The sample data list some 100,000 clones, and 85% of these were observed just once. The top ten hold less than 2% of the sample. Sequenced sample: peripheral blood. These receptors were collected from a woman aged 70-85 years with active or convalescent COVID-19.

V is TRBV4-2 and J is TRBJ2-7; the match to TRBD2 covers 13 bases. The V segment lost 1 base and the J segment 4 bases; nucleotides outside the gene matches: 13. The CDR3 is made up of 19 amino acids. CDR1 is LGHNA and CDR2 is YNFKEQ in the germline V gene. CDR3 protein: CASSQGSGTSGARGYEQYF. In DNA form, the CDR3 reads TGTGCCAGCAGCCAAGGGAGTGGGACTAGCGGGGCGCGGGGATACGAGCAGTACTTC.

The V call is TRBV2, the J call TRBJ2-1; 13 bases are shared with TRBD2. Germline CDR1 reads SNHLY; CDR2 reads FYNNEI. This CDR3 region has 15 residues. V gave up 6 bases and J gave up 12 bases; unmatched junction bases: 11. The CDR3 loop reads CASRTRGTSGIVQFF. DNA for the CDR3: TGTGCCAGCAGAACAAGGGGGACTAGCGGGATTGTGCAGTTCTTC. The complete variable domain, with remaining parts taken from reference TRBV2 and TRBJ2-1, reads EPEVTQTPSHQVTQMGQEVILRCVPISNHLYFYWYRQILGQKVEFLVSFYNNEISEKSEIFDDQFSVERPDGSNFTLKIRSTKLEDSAMYFCASRTRGTSGIVQFFGPGTRLTVL.

This rearrangement joins TRBV5-8 to TRBJ1-5; weak D call: TRBD1 (5 bases). Per germline, CDR1 SGHTS and CDR2 YDEGEE. The CDR3 contains 14 residues. Trimming took 0 bases from V and 3 from J, leaving 7 bases between them. The DNA of the CDR3 is TGTGCCAGCAGCTTGGGGACAACCAATCAGCCCCAGCATTTT. Its protein product is CASSLGTTNQPQHF.

V and J are TRBV7-8 and TRBJ2-1, with 16 bases aligning to TRBD2. J was trimmed by 9 bases and V by 3 bases; bases with no gene match: 5. Germline CDR1 reads SGHVS; CDR2 reads FQNEAQ. CDR3 size: 16 residues. CDR3 loop: CASSFGTSGRAGEQFF. CDR3 DNA: TGTGCCAGCAGCTTCGGGACTAGCGGGAGGGCGGGTGAGCAGTTCTTC.

The rearrangement uses TRBV5-6 and TRBJ1-1; D unclear. In germline, CDR1 is SGHDT, CDR2 YYEEEE. This CDR3 contains 15 residues. Trimming removed 0 bases at V and 4 bases at J, with 13 bases between. The CDR3 loop reads CASSLARGGSTEAFF. In DNA, the CDR3 is TGTGCCAGCAGCTTGGCCCGGGGAGGTAGCACTGAAGCTTTCTTT.

This sequence joins TRBV14 and TRBJ2-1; 8 positions agree with TRBD1. Germline CDR1 SGHDN, CDR2 FVKESK. This CDR3 comprises 16 residues. V trimming: 2 bases; J trimming: 3 bases; junction bases outside the gene matches: 6. CDR3 nucleotide sequence: TGTGCCAGCAGCCAAAGGACAGGGAATATCTACAATGAGCAGTTCTTC. This codes for CASSQRTGNIYNEQFF.

This chain links TRBV6-1 with TRBJ2-3; possible D gene TRBD2, 7 bases. The germline V gene has CDR1 MNHNS and CDR2 SASEGT. This CDR3 region has 15 residues. Trimming left V 6 bases short and J 4 bases short, with 17 bases between. CDR3 sequence reads: CASRREGGRADTQYF. The CDR3 bases are TGTGCCAGCAGAAGAGAGGGGGGGCGCGCAGATACGCAGTATTTT.